This T cell receptor beta chain was captured by sequencing in a study of T cell responses to AZD1222 COVID-19 vaccine (dated by TCRdb to 2020 to 2023). In terms of the full investigation: AZD1222 recipients with second doses at about 4 weeks or about 12 weeks were pooled, because spike-specific TCR depth and breadth did not differ between schedules. A total of just over 230 trial participants underwent TCR sequencing, of whom around 210 had received two doses of AZD1222 and approximately 25 had received two doses of the MenACWY control vaccine. Trial participants were enrolled by age into subgroups of 18-55, 56-69 and 70-plus years, and about 150, 27 and 61 TCR-sequenced participants, respectively, were included in these subgroups. Study-level results and caveats: Reportedly, almost half of the unique spike-specific TCRs recognized epitopes lying outside the regions that are mutated in the B.1.351 and B.1.1.7 variants. Participants were mostly white British and included more females than males, and it was suggested by the authors that clonal diversity may have been underestimated. The whole spike protein was spanned by vaccine-associated CD4 TCRs, and dominant responses were seen in regions 160-218 and 743-854. The 56-69-year group was small, and its depth increase did not reach significance, likely because of low power. Spike-specific TCR breadth and depth rose significantly after two AZD1222 doses compared with day 0 and with MenACWY recipients. Conclusions about previously exposed vaccinees were limited because only a handful of AZD1222 recipients were SARS-CoV-2 seropositive at baseline. Because no day 14 peak-response samples were available, the repertoires could be characterized only after the peak T cell response.

The meaning of the sample's time point label: baseline before first vaccination. Vaccinee samples were obtained from the UK trials COV001 and COV002, which included a single-blind randomized controlled phase 2/3 trial of AZD1222 (ChAdOx1 nCoV-19) in healthy adults. For TCRbeta chain sequencing, PBMC samples from trial participants were taken at day 0 and at day 28 after the second dose. The CDR3 regions of human TCRbeta chains were subjected to immunosequencing. In the source study's methods: Repertoire TCRs were matched against a reference library of SARS-CoV-2-specific TCRs generated with the MIRA antigen-specificity platform. Breadth meant the fraction of unique TCRs that were SARS-CoV-2-associated, whereas depth meant the fraction of total T cells that were SARS-CoV-2-associated. Using the MIRA data, every spike-specific TCR was mapped to the spike region that the TCR reacted to and assigned to either a CD4 or a CD8 class. Log10-transformed breadth and depth values were compared by one-way ANOVA with Sidak's multiple comparisons tests. The immuneACCESS repertoire file appears here via TCRdb, limited to in-frame rearrangements. These files lack a portion of the clones; in checked studies, under half of the deficit traces to unresolved V genes, and the cause of the others is not known. The V and J calls and the clone size are those of that table, but D and trimming were determined from the DNA. The sample table records over 150,000 clones; 90% of these occur just once. Under 20% of the sample is held by the ten biggest clonotypes.

The germline V gene (reference sequence) supplies CDR1 LNHDA and CDR2 SQIVND. Trimming at the junction amounts to 5 bases on V and 7 bases on J, and the germline ends lie 14 bases apart. The CDR3 measures 13 amino acids from cysteine to phenylalanine. This entry keeps only the CDR3 DNA: 39 bases, framed from base 1. A note on this clone: This receptor's antigen is unknown. Per-nucleotide qualities are absent, and no much larger clonotype sits a single base away.

The TCR comes from an adult in good health. The sequence links TRBV19 to TRBJ1-1; confidence is insufficient to name the D gene. The sequencing here drew on peripheral blood, taken on day 0 of AZD1222 vaccination. The DNA sequence follows: TGTGCCAGTAGTCTCGACGGTGGAGGTGAAGCTTTCTTT. Its protein product is CASSLDGGGEAFF.